This T cell receptor (beta chain) was profiled in a study of shared clonotypes between healthy human individuals. About the research overall: Donor ages ranged 18 to 49 years: a couple of women, a few men. Study results and limitations: Larger estimated richness was generally recorded for naive subsets relative to memory subsets.

A word on this clone: Its antigen is unknown.

Produced via immunoSEQ multiplex PCR; TCRdb's table is partial and in-frame only. The sample comprises 2 million or so clones, over 85% of which are singletons, and 0.13% rests with the top ten. The sequenced material came from naive CD4+ T cells sorted from blood. Subset here: CD45RA+ positively selected. The TCR was taken from a man aged 18 to 29 in good health.

In nucleotides, the CDR3 is TGTGCCTGGAGGGCAGGGTTAGACACTGAAGCTTTCTTT. It translates to CAWRAGLDTEAFF. The chain joins TRBV30 to TRBJ1-1; tentative D call: TRBD1 (5 bases). There are 13 residues in the CDR3. Germline CDR1 is GTSNPN and CDR2 is SVGIG (reference sequence). Trimming pared 3 bases from V and 3 bases from J, leaving 11 bases between.